The 21 T cell receptor beta chains in this list originate from one sample, sequenced in a study of T cell responses to AZD1222 COVID-19 vaccine. Sequenced by immunoSEQ multiplex PCR; TCRdb stores in-frame clones only, minus some. The sample consists of some 130,000 clones, about 90% of them appearing once. Sequencing was performed on peripheral blood, taken on day 0 of AZD1222 vaccination. These receptors came from an adult in good health.

The chain employs TRBV11-2 and TRBJ2-7, with 12 nucleotides matching TRBD2. Germline V gene lookup returns CDR1 SGHAT and CDR2 FQNNGV. CDR3 length equals 17 residues. Trimming cost V 4 bases and J 5 bases; bases outside gene matches: 12. DNA for the CDR3: TGTGCCAGCAGCTCCCCTTTTGGTCTAGCGGGAGGGCACGAGCAGTACTTC. Amino acids: CASSSPFGLAGGHEQYF.

The chain carries TRBV6-5 and TRBJ2-7; 7 bases line up with TRBD1. V shed 7 bases and J 1 base; nucleotides not matched to a gene: 7. The CDR3 covers 14 residues. Germline CDR1 is MNHEY and CDR2 is SVGAGI. DNA of the CDR3: TGTGCCAGCAAATCACAGGGGTGGTCCTACGAGCAGTACTTC. This translates into CASKSQGWSYEQYF.

The chain is built from TRBV18 and TRBJ2-7; tentatively, D is TRBD1 or TRBD2 (6 bases each). CDR1 and CDR2 (germline): KGHSH, LQKENI. V was cut by 3 bases and J by 4 bases, with 16 bases left in between. The CDR3 totals 15 residues. CDR3 amino acids: CASSPGQVGTYEQYF. As DNA, the CDR3 is TGTGCCAGCTCACCGGGACAAGTCGGGACTTACGAGCAGTACTTC.

The chain joins TRBV3-1 (or the pseudogene TRBV3-2) to TRBJ2-1; 16 positions agree with TRBD2. After removal of 4 bases from V and 9 bases from J, the junction contained 6 bases not matched to a gene. The CDR3 is 16 amino acids. Germline CDR1 reads LGHDT; CDR2 reads YNNKEL (reference sequence). In nucleotides, the CDR3 is TGTGCCAGCAGCCCGGGACTAGCGGGAGGGAGGCGTGAGCAGTTCTTC. Its translation is CASSPGLAGGRREQFF.

The chain has TRBV11-2 and TRBJ1-2; D call uncertain. Trimming pared 0 bases from V and 5 bases from J, leaving 19 bases between. Per germline, CDR1 SGHAT and CDR2 FQNNGV. The CDR3 runs to 17 residues. The DNA of the CDR3 is TGTGCCAGCAGCTTAGATGGGCCTCGGAGCCGCCGGTATGGCTACACCTTC. Its translation is CASSLDGPRSRRYGYTF. The variable domain in full, completed from reference TRBV11-2 and TRBJ1-2, reads EAGVAQSPRYKIIEKRQSVAFWCNPISGHATLYWYQQILGQGPKLLIQFQNNGVVDDSQLPKDRFSAERLKGVDSTLKIQPAKLEDSAVYLCASSLDGPRSRRYGYTFGSGTRLTVV.

The rearrangement uses TRBV4-2 and TRBJ2-2, with D possibly being TRBD2 (5 bases). This CDR3 comprises 14 residues. CDR1 and CDR2 (germline): LGHNA, YNFKEQ. V was pared by 5 bases and J by 7 bases, with 14 bases between. Here the CDR3 reads CASSKGVNGGELFF. The CDR3 bases are TGTGCCAGCAGCAAGGGAGTAAACGGCGGGGAGCTGTTTTTT.

This clone has a handful of counts. The gene calls are TRBV3-1 (or the pseudogene TRBV3-2) and TRBJ2-1; 7 nucleotides match TRBD2. This CDR3 has 14 amino acids. V lost 6 bases to trimming and J lost 11 bases; unmatched junction nucleotides: 13. In germline, CDR1 is LGHDT, CDR2 YNNKEL (reference sequence). The CDR3 region is CASSPRLAGVKQFF. The CDR3 coding sequence is TGTGCCAGCAGTCCCCGGCTCGCGGGAGTGAAGCAGTTCTTC.

The chain links TRBV15 to TRBJ1-5; D ambiguous. The V gene's germline CDR1 is LNHNV and CDR2 YYDKDF (reference sequence). V was shortened by 4 bases and J by 5 bases, with 6 bases between the two germline ends. This CDR3 comprises 12 residues. The CDR3 sequence is CATSTRYQPQHF. DNA for the CDR3: TGTGCCACCAGCACACGTTATCAGCCCCAGCATTTT. Filled out from reference TRBV15 and TRBJ1-5, the complete variable domain reads DAMVIQNPRYQVTQFGKPVTLSCSQTLNHNVMYWYQQKSSQAPKLLFHYYDKDFNNEADTPDNFQSRRPNTSFCFLDIRSPGLGDTAMYLCATSTRYQPQHFGDGTRLSIL.

The genes are TRBV5-5 and TRBJ1-6, with unresolved D. The V and J ends lost 4 bases and 3 bases respectively, with 20 bases between them. The CDR3 has 18 residues. Per germline, CDR1 SGHKS and CDR2 YYEKEE (reference sequence). CDR3 loop: CASSHPSGEPYYNSPLHF. CDR3 nucleotides: TGTGCCAGCAGCCACCCTTCAGGCGAACCGTACTATAATTCACCCCTCCACTTT.

The rearrangement links TRBV3-1 (or the pseudogene TRBV3-2) to TRBJ2-7; 7 positions match TRBD1. The CDR3 is 13 amino acids. V trimming: 2 bases; J trimming: 7 bases; junction bases outside the gene matches: 5. The germline V gene has CDR1 LGHDT and CDR2 YNNKEL (reference sequence). Written as DNA, the CDR3 is TGTGCCAGCAGCCAACCGGACAGGTTTGAGCAGTACTTC. Translated, it gives CASSQPDRFEQYF.

This clone is a singleton in its sample. The CDR3 sequence: CASSRATGAGNTIYF. The CDR3 region has the DNA TGTGCCAGCAGCCGAGCGACAGGAGCTGGAAACACCATATATTTT. This rearrangement joins TRBV3-1 (or the pseudogene TRBV3-2) to TRBJ1-3, with D possibly being TRBD1 (6 bases). V dropped 4 bases and J dropped 2 bases, with 12 bases sitting between them. CDR3 length: 15 amino acids. The germline V gene encodes CDR1 LGHDT and CDR2 YNNKEL (reference sequence).

The chain carries TRBV6-5 and TRBJ1-4; TRBD1 agrees at 7 bases. Trimming took 6 bases from V and 4 from J; bases not matched to a gene: 8. Germline V gene lookup returns CDR1 MNHEY and CDR2 SVGAGI. The CDR3 has 15 residues. This CDR3 reads CASSHPRGGNEKLFF. The CDR3, as DNA: TGTGCCAGCAGCCACCCCAGGGGGGGTAATGAAAAACTGTTTTTT.

The CDR3, as DNA: TGTGCCAGCAGCTTTACAGGTAGCAATCAGCCCCAGCATTTT. It translates to CASSFTGSNQPQHF. The genes are TRBV5-4 and TRBJ1-5; D is perhaps TRBD1 (5 bases). CDR3 length equals 14 residues. Deletions cut 2 bases from V and 0 bases from J, with 6 bases between. Germline V gives CDR1 SGHNT, CDR2 YYREEE (reference sequence). Based on the CDR3 plus reference TRBV5-4 and TRBJ1-5, the full variable domain is ETGVTQSPTHLIKTRGQQVTLRCSSQSGHNTVSWYQQALGQGPQFIFQYYREEENGRGNFPPRFSGLQFPNYSSELNVNALELDDSALYLCASSFTGSNQPQHFGDGTRLSIL.

The chain combines TRBV27 with TRBJ2-1; 8 nucleotides align to TRBD2. CDR3 length equals 15 residues. Per germline, CDR1 MNHEY and CDR2 SMNVEV (reference sequence). J was trimmed by 7 bases and V by 0 bases; bases with no gene match: 5. As DNA, the CDR3 is TGTGCCAGCAGTTTATCAGCGGGAGTACGGAATGAGCAGTTCTTC. Translated: CASSLSAGVRNEQFF.

V gene TRBV12-3 or TRBV12-4 combines with J gene TRBJ2-7; the D is unclear. CDR3 length: 13 amino acids. V lost 2 bases and J 7 bases, leaving 12 bases between the germline ends. The CDR3 protein is CASSLNAELEQYF. CDR3 DNA: TGTGCCAGCAGTTTAAATGCTGAATTGGAGCAGTACTTC.

This chain uses TRBV19 with TRBJ1-6, with 10 bases fitting TRBD1. Germline V CDR1 and CDR2: LNHDA, SQIVND (reference sequence). This CDR3 comprises 15 residues. The J segment lost 3 bases and the V segment lost 10 bases, leaving 6 bases of the junction unmatched. DNA for the CDR3: TGTGCCACCCGAGGGACAGGGGTCTATAATTCACCCCTCCACTTT. Amino acids: CATRGTGVYNSPLHF.

This clone was seen a single time. This chain links TRBV7-8 with TRBJ1-1, with a weak D call TRBD1 (5 bases). Trimming shortened V by 2 bases and J by 0 bases, and 13 bases separated the two germline ends. Germline V gene lookup returns CDR1 SGHVS and CDR2 FQNEAQ. There are 16 residues in the CDR3. The CDR3 protein is CASSLFRDHLNTEAFF. The CDR3 DNA is TGTGCCAGCAGCTTATTTCGGGACCATCTGAACACTGAAGCTTTCTTT. The full variable domain, rest sourced from reference TRBV7-8 and TRBJ1-1, is GAGVSQSPRYKVAKRGQDVALRCDPISGHVSLFWYQQALGQGPEFLTYFQNEAQLDKSGLPSDRFFAERPEGSVSTLKIQRTQQEDSAVYLCASSLFRDHLNTEAFFGQGTRLTVV.

The CDR3 spells CASSIGNRDSSTDTQYF. The DNA of the CDR3 is TGTGCCAGTAGTATAGGGAACCGGGACAGTAGCACAGATACGCAGTATTTT. The chain combines TRBV19 with TRBJ2-3, with TRBD1 identical over 7 bases. Germline V lookup: CDR1 LNHDA, CDR2 SQIVND (reference sequence). V shed 1 base and J 0 bases; nucleotides not matched to a gene: 7. The CDR3 covers 17 residues.

The chain combines TRBV4-1 with TRBJ2-1; D is unresolved. CDR3 length: 15 amino acids. The V and J ends lost 3 bases and 6 bases respectively, with 15 bases between them. Germline assignment: CDR1 MGHRA and CDR2 YSYEKL. CDR3 coding DNA: TGCGCCAGCAGCCAGGCCCTTACGGATTTCAATGAGCAGTTCTTC. Translated: CASSQALTDFNEQFF.

The V and J genes are TRBV5-1 and TRBJ2-7, with D unresolved. The CDR3 is 15 residues long. V was pared by 0 bases and J by 2 bases, with 12 bases between. Germline-derived CDR1 and CDR2 are SGHRS and YFSETQ. DNA of the CDR3: TGCGCCAGCAGCTTGGCCCCGGACGGAACCTACGAGCAGTACTTC. It is translated as CASSLAPDGTYEQYF.

J is TRBJ1-4 and V is TRBV5-5, with a tentative D call TRBD1 (6 bases). Germline V gene data show CDR1 as SGHKS and CDR2 as YYEKEE (reference sequence). V was trimmed by 4 bases and J by 2 bases, leaving 12 bases between them. The CDR3 has 15 amino acids. The CDR3: CASSPGQNTNEKLFF. CDR3 in DNA: TGTGCCAGCAGCCCCGGACAGAACACTAATGAAAAACTGTTTTTT.